These 13 T cell receptor beta chains came from one sample sequenced in a study of cytomegalovirus exposure and HLA in healthy donors. Primers included in the PCR were 60 Vbeta and 13 Jbeta primers. The repertoire was sequenced with immunoSEQ multiplex PCR; TCRdb's copy has only in-frame clones and lacks some. The repertoire consists of approximately 100,000 clones, with roughly 77% occurring once and the leading ten covering over 3.5%. The source material was PBMCs. Receptor source: a woman aged 45-65 years in good health and CMV-seropositive.

This rearrangement joins TRBV10-2 to TRBJ2-5; D is ambiguous. This CDR3 contains 12 residues. V was cut by 6 bases and J by 1 base, with 6 bases left in between. CDR1 is WSHSY and CDR2 is SAAADI in the germline V gene. CDR3 sequence: CASSRFQETQYF. The CDR3 DNA follows: TGCGCCAGCAGCAGGTTCCAAGAGACCCAGTACTTC.

The rearrangement links TRBV10-2 to TRBJ2-5, with D perhaps matching TRBD2 (6 bases). TRBJ2-7 matches the DNA end more closely, so the J call is doubtful. The CDR3 is 13 residues long. CDR1 and CDR2 from the germline V gene are WSHSY and SAAADI. The CDR3 coding sequence is TGCGCCACCCTTGGAGGGCATATTTACGAGCAGTACTTC. It yields the protein CATLGGHIYEQYF.

The rearrangement links TRBV7-9 to TRBJ2-7; D is possibly TRBD1 (5 bases). Trimming cost V 3 bases and J 3 bases, with 12 bases left between them. The CDR3 sequence is 14 residues long. The germline V gene encodes CDR1 SEHNR and CDR2 FQNEAQ (reference sequence). The CDR3 DNA is TGTGCCAGCAGCTTGGGGCAGGCGTACTACGAGCAGTACTTC. It yields the protein CASSLGQAYYEQYF.

V is TRBV5-6 and J is TRBJ2-7, with TRBD1 matching over 7 bases. The CDR3 length is 14 residues. The germline CDR1 and CDR2 sequences are SGHDT and YYEEEE. J was trimmed by 3 bases and V by 2 bases; bases with no gene match: 5. CDR3 sequence: CASSFGTEIYEQYF. CDR3 nucleotide sequence: TGTGCCAGCAGCTTTGGGACAGAAATCTACGAGCAGTACTTC.

The CDR3 region is CASLGRNTGELFF. In DNA, the CDR3 is TGTGCCAGCCTCGGGAGGAACACCGGGGAGCTGTTTTTT. The genes are TRBV5-6 and TRBJ2-2, with a weak D call TRBD2 (6 bases). Trimming took off 7 bases at V and 1 base at J, with 8 bases between the two ends. Germline V lookup: CDR1 SGHDT, CDR2 YYEEEE. This CDR3 region has 13 residues.

The chain links TRBV5-4 to TRBJ2-7, with 11 positions matching TRBD2. This CDR3 is 14 amino acids long. Trimming at V came to 4 bases and at J to 4 bases, leaving 4 bases not matched to a gene. Germline loops: CDR1 SGHNT, CDR2 YYREEE (reference sequence). CDR3 nucleotides: TGTGCCAGCAGCCCTACTAGCGGGAGTTACGAGCAGTACTTC. The encoded protein is CASSPTSGSYEQYF.

The chain is built from TRBV30 and TRBJ2-1, with 8 bases identical to TRBD2. This CDR3 has 14 amino acids. Losses at the gene ends were 0 bases for V and 5 bases for J; bases not matched to a gene: 3. Germline CDR1 is GTSNPN and CDR2 is SVGIG (reference sequence). The CDR3 protein is CAWSVGGGNNEQFF. DNA of the CDR3: TGTGCCTGGAGTGTAGGCGGGGGGAACAATGAGCAGTTCTTC.

This clone was observed a handful of times. The genes are TRBV4-1 and TRBJ1-5, with 9 bases aligning to TRBD1. This CDR3 has 19 amino acids. V lost 4 bases to trimming and J lost 2 bases; unmatched junction nucleotides: 15. Germline V gene lookup returns CDR1 MGHRA and CDR2 YSYEKL. The CDR3 sequence: CASSLGRGQGRGGNQPQHF. The CDR3, as DNA: TGCGCCAGCAGCCTCGGGCGGGGACAGGGTCGCGGTGGCAATCAGCCCCAGCATTTT.

The rearrangement uses TRBV9 and TRBJ2-1; D is possibly TRBD1 (5 bases). V was pared by 1 base and J by 5 bases, with 13 bases between. The CDR3 loop spans 15 amino acids. The germline V gene has CDR1 SGDLS and CDR2 YYNGEE. CDR3 sequence reads: CASSVTPQGNNEQFF. The DNA of the CDR3 is TGTGCCAGCAGCGTAACCCCTCAGGGAAACAATGAGCAGTTCTTC.

The V and J genes are TRBV15 and TRBJ2-7, with 7 nucleotides matching TRBD1. In germline, CDR1 is LNHNV, CDR2 YYDKDF (reference sequence). The CDR3 is 17 amino acids. V lost 3 bases, J lost 2 bases, and 13 bases stayed unmatched. The CDR3 spells CATSSASDRDRAYEQYF. The CDR3 bases are TGTGCCACCAGCAGTGCTTCTGACCGGGACAGAGCCTACGAGCAGTACTTC. Looking up the rest from reference TRBV15 and TRBJ2-7 gives the full variable domain: DAMVIQNPRYQVTQFGKPVTLSCSQTLNHNVMYWYQQKSSQAPKLLFHYYDKDFNNEADTPDNFQSRRPNTSFCFLDIRSPGLGDTAMYLCATSSASDRDRAYEQYFGPGTRLTVT.

The rearrangement joins TRBV5-1 to TRBJ2-1, with D unclear. The length of the CDR3 is 15 residues. V lost 4 bases and J lost 0, with 11 bases in between. CDR1 and CDR2 (germline): SGHRS, YFSETQ. The CDR3 is CASSGVMSSYNEQFF. In DNA, the CDR3 is TGCGCCAGCAGCGGTGTTATGAGCTCCTACAATGAGCAGTTCTTC.

The table lists this clone with a few counts. The genes are TRBV18 and TRBJ2-7, with D unresolved. Deletions cut 0 bases from V and 2 bases from J, with 8 bases between. This CDR3 is 14 amino acids long. CDR1 and CDR2 (germline): KGHSH, LQKENI. CDR3 residues: CASSPPSVPYEQYF. The DNA for the CDR3 is TGTGCCAGCTCACCACCGTCGGTCCCCTACGAGCAGTACTTC.

V is TRBV11-2 and J is TRBJ2-7; TRBD1 is a possible D gene (6 bases). Germline lookup yields CDR1 SGHAT and CDR2 FQNNGV. The CDR3 has 14 amino acids. Trimming shortened V by 0 bases and J by 2 bases, and 8 bases separated the two germline ends. The DNA for the CDR3 is TGTGCCAGCAGCTTAGAAGGGGGTCCCTACGAGCAGTACTTC. Translation gives CASSLEGGPYEQYF.